These 25 T cell receptor beta chains were all obtained from the same sample, sequenced in a study of shared clonotypes between healthy human individuals. Some clones are missing from TCRdb's copy, which holds only in-frame ones; the method was immunoSEQ multiplex PCR. Of some 1,400,000 clones listed, 95% to 97% were seen once; the top ten hold over 1%. The sequenced sample was naive CD4+ T cells sorted from blood. This sample's subset: CD45RA+ positively selected. The receptors originated from a young man in good health.

This clone was detected only once. The rearrangement uses TRBV5-3 and TRBJ1-4; D not certain. TRBV5-3 is identified as an open reading frame with a role that is uncertain. V lost 4 bases to trimming and J lost 6 bases, with 19 bases between them. The length of the CDR3 is 16 residues. The CDR3: CARSEGPKGEDEKLFF. In nucleotides, the CDR3 is TGTGCCAGAAGCGAAGGACCCAAGGGAGAGGATGAAAAACTGTTTTTT.

This clone showed up just once. The V gene is TRBV5-1, the J gene TRBJ1-4; 7 positions match TRBD1. The trim removed 6 bases at V and 0 bases at J, leaving 5 bases unmatched. Germline CDR1 is SGHRS and CDR2 is YFSETQ. CDR3 length equals 15 residues. The DNA for the CDR3 is TGCGCCAGCAAACAGGGGCTATCAACTAATGAAAAACTGTTTTTT. Translated, it gives CASKQGLSTNEKLFF.

V is TRBV15 and J is TRBJ2-5, with TRBD2 matching 7 bases. The V segment lost 2 bases and the J segment 4 bases; nucleotides outside the gene matches: 7. CDR1 and CDR2 (germline): LNHNV, YYDKDF (reference sequence). The CDR3 is 15 residues long. The DNA of the CDR3 is TGTGCCACCAGCAGAAAGGCAGCGGGAATAGAGACCCAGTACTTC. It encodes CATSRKAAGIETQYF.

CDR3 DNA sequence: TGTGCCAGTAGTATAGATAGGGGTAGCAATCAGCCCCAGCATTTT. Protein product: CASSIDRGSNQPQHF. The V and J genes are TRBV19 and TRBJ1-5; maybe TRBD1 (5 bases). This CDR3 comprises 15 residues. Germline lookup yields CDR1 LNHDA and CDR2 SQIVND (reference sequence). The V gene lost 0 bases and the J gene lost 0 bases, with 6 bases spanning the gap.

V is TRBV5-8 and J is TRBJ1-1; unclear D gene. The CDR3 runs 15 residues. V shed 0 bases and J shed 1 base, with 10 bases lying between them. CDR1 and CDR2 from the germline V gene are SGHTS and YDEGEE. The CDR3 region is CASSLEGRSNTEAFF. CDR3 sequence (DNA): TGTGCCAGCAGCTTGGAGGGCAGGTCGAACACTGAAGCTTTCTTT.

This rearrangement joins TRBV6-4 to TRBJ2-6; the D is unclear. Germline-derived CDR1 and CDR2 are MRHNA and SNTAGT. Deletions cut 4 bases from V and 0 bases from J, with 4 bases between. The CDR3 is 14 amino acids. The CDR3 DNA reads TGTGCCAGCAGTGTTGGCTCTGGGGCCAACGTCCTGACTTTC. Amino acid sequence: CASSVGSGANVLTF.

About this clone: The sample has other DNA sequences that encode this CDR3 too. The rearrangement joins TRBV28 to TRBJ1-5; no definite D call. The CDR3 extends over 11 amino acids. Trimming removed 3 bases from V and 7 bases from J, with 4 bases in between. Germline loops: CDR1 MDHEN, CDR2 SYDVKM. This CDR3 is CASSLSQPQHF. The CDR3 DNA reads as TGTGCCAGCAGTTTGTCCCAGCCCCAGCATTTT.

The genes are TRBV28 and TRBJ1-2, with D hard to call. V lost 6 bases and J 11 bases, leaving 19 bases between the germline ends. The CDR3 covers 13 residues. Germline loops: CDR1 MDHEN, CDR2 SYDVKM. CDR3 residues: CASRQTGPLGYTF. In DNA form, the CDR3 reads TGTGCCAGCAGGCAAACCGGGCCCCTCGGGTACACCTTC.

The chain carries TRBV6-1 and TRBJ2-2; TRBD2 aligns across 13 bases. Germline trimming cut 4 bases from V and 6 bases from J; bases unmatched to any gene: 8. CDR1 and CDR2 (germline): MNHNS, SASEGT. CDR3 length: 17 amino acids. CDR3 nucleotides: TGTGCCAGCAGTGCACTAGCGGGAGGGTCGCGGGCCGGGGAGCTGTTTTTT. This gives the protein CASSALAGGSRAGELFF.

On this clone itself: The sample contains more than one DNA sequence encoding this CDR3. This rearrangement joins TRBV29-1 to TRBJ2-1, with D possibly matching TRBD1 (5 bases). The germline gives CDR1 SQVTM, CDR2 ANQGSEA. V lost 6 bases and J 7 bases, leaving 7 bases between the germline ends. CDR3 length: 10 residues. The chain's CDR3 is CSVAGNEQFF. The CDR3 DNA is TGCAGCGTGGCAGGGAATGAGCAGTTCTTC.

The chain recombines TRBV4-2 with TRBJ1-2; no firm D call. With 0 bases removed from V and 7 bases from J, the gap between germline ends came to 15 bases. Germline assignment: CDR1 LGHNA and CDR2 YNFKEQ. CDR3 length: 15 residues. CDR3 loop: CASSQDNGVRSGYTF. CDR3 DNA sequence: TGTGCCAGCAGCCAAGATAACGGGGTTCGCTCTGGCTACACCTTC.

The chain combines TRBV11-2 with TRBJ2-5; 15 bases agree with TRBD2. V lost 5 bases to trimming and J lost 1 base; unmatched junction nucleotides: 5. This CDR3 spans 17 amino acids. Germline V CDR1 and CDR2: SGHAT, FQNNGV. CDR3 nucleotide sequence: TGTGCCAGCAGCCAGGGACTAGCGGGAGGAGTCCAAGAGACCCAGTACTTC. It encodes CASSQGLAGGVQETQYF.

The chain carries TRBV27 and TRBJ2-2; D is undetermined. V lost 7 bases to trimming and J lost 6 bases, with 12 bases between them. The CDR3 consists of 13 residues. From germline, CDR1 is MNHEY and CDR2 SMNVEV (reference sequence). The CDR3 DNA sequence: TGTGCCAGCACCCCTAACTTTCCCGGGGAGCTGTTTTTT. It yields the protein CASTPNFPGELFF.

Notes on this clone: This specimen includes other DNA sequences encoding the same CDR3. This chain uses TRBV18 with TRBJ2-3; D is perhaps TRBD2 (5 bases). The CDR3 spans 14 residues. CDR1 and CDR2 (germline): KGHSH, LQKENI. With 1 base removed from V and 1 base from J, the gap between germline ends came to 6 bases. CDR3 nucleotides: TGTGCCAGCTCACCACTCGGGGGCACAGATACGCAGTATTTT. Translation gives CASSPLGGTDTQYF.

CDR3 in amino acids: CASSQDPMRGRSEQYF. The CDR3 DNA reads as TGCGCCAGCAGCCAAGATCCCATGAGGGGGCGAAGCGAGCAGTACTTC. This chain connects TRBV4-1 to TRBJ2-7, with TRBD1 identical over 7 bases. V lost 0 bases, J lost 6 bases, and 11 bases stayed unmatched. This CDR3 is 16 amino acids long. The germline CDR1 and CDR2 sequences are MGHRA and YSYEKL.

This clone was detected once. The rearrangement uses TRBV27 and TRBJ2-1; D gene uncertain. The germline V and J ends were trimmed by 8 bases and 2 bases, with 7 bases remaining between them. Per the germline V gene, CDR1 is MNHEY and CDR2 is SMNVEV (reference sequence). The CDR3 loop spans 12 amino acids. CDR3 coding DNA: TGTGCCAGCGGAATAACCTACAATGAGCAGTTCTTC. Protein: CASGITYNEQFF.

V and J are TRBV20-1 and TRBJ2-5; D unclear. This CDR3 region has 11 residues. Germline V gives CDR1 DFQATT, CDR2 SNEGSKA (reference sequence). The V gene lost 5 bases and the J gene lost 7 bases, with 11 bases spanning the gap. CDR3 DNA sequence: TGCAGTGCTTCCGATCGGGCGACCCAGTACTTC. As protein: CSASDRATQYF.

The rearrangement joins TRBV13 to TRBJ2-7; no clear D. The V end lost 0 bases, the J end lost 3 bases, and 6 bases lay between the germline ends. This CDR3 region has 13 residues. CDR1 is PRHDT and CDR2 is FYEKMQ in the germline V gene (reference sequence). CDR3 sequence: CASSLGTDYEQYF. DNA for the CDR3: TGTGCCAGCAGCTTAGGCACGGACTACGAGCAGTACTTC. The full variable domain, completed using reference TRBV13 and TRBJ2-7, is AAGVIQSPRHLIKEKRETATLKCYPIPRHDTVYWYQQGPGQDPQFLISFYEKMQSDKGSIPDRFSAQQFSDYHSELNMSSLELGDSALYFCASSLGTDYEQYFGPGTRLTVT.

The V gene is TRBV7-9, the J gene TRBJ2-7; D ambiguous. CDR3 length: 14 amino acids. The germline V and J ends were trimmed by 3 bases and 5 bases, with 14 bases remaining between them. The V gene's germline CDR1 is SEHNR and CDR2 FQNEAQ (reference sequence). CDR3 protein: CASSFNSPPNEQYF. DNA for the CDR3: TGTGCCAGCAGCTTTAATTCCCCCCCCAACGAGCAGTACTTC.

This chain uses TRBV6-1 with TRBJ2-7; the match to TRBD2 covers 13 bases. This CDR3 is built from 15 residues. Trimming cost V 6 bases and J 6 bases; bases outside gene matches: 8. Germline values: CDR1 MNHNS, CDR2 SASEGT. This CDR3 reads CASSAGLAGPGEQYF. DNA for the CDR3: TGTGCCAGCAGCGCGGGACTAGCGGGGCCTGGCGAGCAGTACTTC.

This clone was seen only once. This chain uses TRBV2 with TRBJ1-1, with D possibly TRBD1 on 6 matching bases. Germline CDR1 SNHLY, CDR2 FYNNEI. V gave up 7 bases and J gave up 6 bases, with 12 bases separating them. The length of the CDR3 is 12 residues. CDR3 nucleotide sequence: TGTGCCAGCATAGGGGGGGGCCCTGAAGCTTTCTTT. This translates into CASIGGGPEAFF.

J is TRBJ2-1 and V is TRBV4-3, with 8 bases aligning to TRBD2. V was clipped by 4 bases and J by 4 bases; unmatched bases: 6. Germline lookup yields CDR1 LGHNA and CDR2 YSLEER. CDR3 length equals 15 residues. This CDR3 is CASSPSGSVYNEQFF. As DNA, the CDR3 is TGCGCCAGCAGCCCAAGCGGGAGCGTTTACAATGAGCAGTTCTTC.

The chain carries TRBV2 and TRBJ2-3; tentative D call: TRBD2 (6 bases). Trimming took off 6 bases at V and 2 bases at J, with 15 bases between the two ends. Germline V gene lookup returns CDR1 SNHLY and CDR2 FYNNEI. The CDR3 sequence is 15 residues long. CDR3 region: CASRAVGGPTDTQYF. The CDR3 nucleotides are TGTGCCAGCAGGGCCGTGGGAGGCCCCACAGATACGCAGTATTTT.

The rearrangement links TRBV2 to TRBJ2-7, with a weak D call TRBD1 (5 bases). The germline V gene encodes CDR1 SNHLY and CDR2 FYNNEI. Trimming stripped 0 bases from V and 6 bases from J, with 15 bases between. This CDR3 comprises 15 residues. The CDR3 reads CASSEAQGGLGEQYF. The CDR3 nucleotides are TGTGCCAGCAGTGAAGCCCAGGGTGGGCTTGGCGAGCAGTACTTC.

The gene calls are TRBV6-5 and TRBJ1-5; TRBD1 is a possible D gene (5 bases). Germline values: CDR1 MNHEY, CDR2 SVGAGI. Trimming cost V 0 bases and J 0 bases, with 6 bases left between them. The CDR3 has 15 amino acids. CDR3 in DNA: TGTGCCAGCAGTTACTCGGGGGTTAGCAATCAGCCCCAGCATTTT. The encoded protein is CASSYSGVSNQPQHF.